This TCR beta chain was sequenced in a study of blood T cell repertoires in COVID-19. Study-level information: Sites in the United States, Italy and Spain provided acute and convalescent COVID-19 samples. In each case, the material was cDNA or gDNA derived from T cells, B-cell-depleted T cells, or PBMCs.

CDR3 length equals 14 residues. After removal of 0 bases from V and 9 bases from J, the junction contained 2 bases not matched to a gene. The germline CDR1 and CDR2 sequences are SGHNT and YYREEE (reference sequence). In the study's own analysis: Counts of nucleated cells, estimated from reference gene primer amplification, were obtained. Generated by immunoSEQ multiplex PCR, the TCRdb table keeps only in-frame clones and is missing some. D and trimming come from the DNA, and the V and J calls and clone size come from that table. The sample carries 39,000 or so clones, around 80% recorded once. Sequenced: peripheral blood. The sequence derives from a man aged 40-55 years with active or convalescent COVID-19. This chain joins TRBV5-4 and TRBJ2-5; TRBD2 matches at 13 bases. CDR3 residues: CASSLDTSGGAQYF. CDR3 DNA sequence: TGTGCCAGCAGCTTGGACACTAGCGGGGGGGCCCAGTACTTC.